This entry lists 13 T cell receptor beta chains sequenced from one sample in a study of cytomegalovirus exposure and HLA in healthy donors. Primers for the PCR totalled 60 Vbeta and 13 Jbeta. Using immunoSEQ multiplex PCR, the repertoire was profiled, and TCRdb retains in-frame clones only, with some absent. Seen here are roughly 100,000 clones, around 85% observed once, and the top ten hold around 3.6%. Sequenced material: PBMCs. The source of these receptors is a man aged 30 to 39 in good health and CMV-seronegative.

This chain links TRBV18 with TRBJ1-1, with D uncertain. The CDR3 sequence is 13 residues long. Trimming removed 6 bases at V and 0 bases at J, with 8 bases between. Per germline, CDR1 KGHSH and CDR2 LQKENI. CDR3 loop: CASSGNLNTEAFF. CDR3 nucleotides: TGTGCCAGCTCGGGCAACCTGAACACTGAAGCTTTCTTT.

This clone is termed medium-sized. The chain has TRBV30 and TRBJ1-4; D is unresolved. Germline values: CDR1 GTSNPN, CDR2 SVGIG (reference sequence). The germline V and J ends were trimmed by 0 bases and 11 bases, with 10 bases remaining between them. CDR3 length: 12 residues. The CDR3 region is CAWSVISGKLFF. The DNA of the CDR3 is TGTGCCTGGAGTGTTATAAGCGGGAAACTGTTTTTT.

V is TRBV7-6 and J is TRBJ2-7, with D possibly TRBD2 on 7 matching bases. Trimming stripped 2 bases from V and 2 bases from J, with 16 bases between. Germline assignment: CDR1 SGHVS and CDR2 FNYEAQ. This CDR3 contains 16 residues. This chain's CDR3 is CASSLLGGAGAYEQYF. The CDR3 coding sequence is TGTGCCAGCAGCTTATTAGGGGGGGCGGGAGCCTACGAGCAGTACTTC.

The chain is built from TRBV7-3 and TRBJ2-3; the D gene is possibly TRBD2 (6 bases). V dropped 3 bases and J dropped 0 bases, with 13 bases sitting between them. This CDR3 is 16 amino acids long. Germline CDR1 SGHTA, CDR2 FQGTGA. CDR3 amino acids: CASSFRDSHSTDTQYF. CDR3 nucleotides: TGTGCCAGCAGCTTCCGGGACTCCCATAGCACAGATACGCAGTATTTT.

The chain is built from TRBV2 and TRBJ2-3; perhaps TRBD2 as D (6 bases). There are 16 residues in the CDR3. Trimming stripped 1 base from V and 0 bases from J, with 11 bases between. The V gene's germline CDR1 is SNHLY and CDR2 FYNNEI. The CDR3 bases are TGTGCCAGCAGTGAAGGTGCGGGGAGCAGCACAGATACGCAGTATTTT. It codes for CASSEGAGSSTDTQYF. The variable domain in full, with the rest retrieved from reference TRBV2 and TRBJ2-3, is EPEVTQTPSHQVTQMGQEVILRCVPISNHLYFYWYRQILGQKVEFLVSFYNNEISEKSEIFDDQFSVERPDGSNFTLKIRSTKLEDSAMYFCASSEGAGSSTDTQYFGPGTRLTVL.

The chain links TRBV5-4 to TRBJ2-7; 7 positions agree with TRBD2. The CDR3 runs 16 residues. Germline V gene sequence: CDR1 SGHNT, CDR2 YYREEE (reference sequence). Trimming cost V 4 bases and J 4 bases; bases outside gene matches: 14. Here the CDR3 reads CASSPRSGTSTYEQYF. The DNA for the CDR3 is TGTGCCAGCAGCCCCCGAAGCGGGACCTCAACGTACGAGCAGTACTTC.

The rearrangement links TRBV5-6 to TRBJ2-1; 9 nucleotides line up with TRBD2. The CDR3 contains 16 residues. Germline V gives CDR1 SGHDT, CDR2 YYEEEE. The V and J ends lost 2 bases and 6 bases, in that order; junction bases with no gene match: 9. CDR3 sequence reads: CASSFRGGRVVNEQFF. The CDR3 DNA follows: TGTGCCAGCAGCTTCCGGGGCGGGAGGGTGGTCAATGAGCAGTTCTTC. Based on the CDR3 plus reference TRBV5-6 and TRBJ2-1, the full variable domain is DAGVTQSPTHLIKTRGQQVTLRCSPKSGHDTVSWYQQALGQGPQFIFQYYEEEERQRGNFPDRFSGHQFPNYSSELNVNALLLGDSALYLCASSFRGGRVVNEQFFGPGTRLTVL.

Only a few counts were recorded for this clone. The V call is TRBV5-1, the J call TRBJ2-1; TRBD2 is a possible D gene (5 bases). The CDR3 totals 15 residues. Germline-derived CDR1 and CDR2 are SGHRS and YFSETQ. Trimming pared 4 bases from V and 0 bases from J, leaving 11 bases between. CDR3 DNA: TGCGCCAGCAGCGAGCCTAGCAGCTCCTACAATGAGCAGTTCTTC. It encodes CASSEPSSSYNEQFF.

The chain is built from TRBV7-9 and TRBJ1-1; 8 bases line up with TRBD1. CDR1 is SEHNR and CDR2 is FQNEAQ in the germline V gene (reference sequence). Losses at the gene ends were 2 bases for V and 1 base for J; bases not matched to a gene: 9. The CDR3 length is 17 residues. The DNA of the CDR3 is TGTGCCAGCAGCTTACGCAGGGGGCTAAAGACGAACACTGAAGCTTTCTTT. Translating gives CASSLRRGLKTNTEAFF.

This clone was seen only a few times. The V gene is TRBV30, the J gene TRBJ1-1; D gene unclear. V was clipped by 7 bases and J by 2 bases, with 11 bases between them. Per germline, CDR1 GTSNPN and CDR2 SVGIG (reference sequence). The CDR3 extends over 12 amino acids. The CDR3 sequence is CAFRRGNTEAFF. The CDR3 DNA sequence: TGTGCCTTTAGGCGGGGAAACACTGAAGCTTTCTTT.

The chain recombines TRBV11-2 with TRBJ2-7; the D gene is possibly TRBD2 (7 bases). Germline CDR1 SGHAT, CDR2 FQNNGV. With 8 bases removed from V and 3 bases from J, the gap between germline ends came to 14 bases. The CDR3 has 13 residues. The chain's CDR3 is CASRGADFYEQYF. CDR3 bases: TGTGCCAGCCGGGGGGCAGATTTCTACGAGCAGTACTTC.

The V and J genes are TRBV19 and TRBJ2-5; 9 nucleotides align to TRBD1. With 3 bases clipped from V and 3 bases from J, the junction kept 2 bases outside the gene matches. Germline CDR1 is LNHDA and CDR2 is SQIVND (reference sequence). This CDR3 comprises 14 residues. The DNA of the CDR3 is TGTGCCAGTAGTATCAGGGACAGGGAAGAGACCCAGTACTTC. Its translation: CASSIRDREETQYF. The whole variable domain, remainder taken from reference TRBV19 and TRBJ2-5, is DGGITQSPKYLFRKEGQNVTLSCEQNLNHDAMYWYRQDPGQGLRLIYYSQIVNDFQKGDIAEGYSVSREKKESFPLTVTSAQKNPTAFYLCASSIRDREETQYFGPGTRLLVL.

This chain links TRBV7-9 with TRBJ2-3; tentative D call: TRBD2 (6 bases). The CDR3 is 13 amino acids. Germline CDR1 SEHNR, CDR2 FQNEAQ (reference sequence). Trimming took off 6 bases at V and 10 bases at J, with 17 bases between the two ends. The CDR3 DNA reads as TGTGCCAGCAGACCTCAGGGAGGCGACCCGCAGTATTTT. It translates to CASRPQGGDPQYF.